The sequence of this TCR beta chain was determined in a study of shared clonotypes between healthy human individuals. Study overall: CD8 memory received one plate per donor, CD8 naive two, CD4 memory three and CD4 naive three.

Cells designated naive CD8 were CD45RO-negative and were positively selected for CCR7, with terminally differentiated effector memory CD45RA+ cells excluded. Healthy HIV-negative adults without recent acute infections or vaccinations served as donors. Overall study results and limits: When naive CD4 clonotypes were compared across a few donors, around 5% were shared.

The CDR3 has 14 residues. The V end lost 5 bases, the J end lost 2 bases, and 13 bases lay between the germline ends. The germline V gene has CDR1 SGHDN and CDR2 FVKESK. As for this clone: Antigen: not known.

In the sorted-subset replicate PCRs, approximately 200 ng DNA, tens of thousands of T cell genomes, was used. Sequencing used immunoSEQ multiplex PCR; TCRdb keeps in-frame clones, though not all of them. The sample contains over 2 million clones, approximately 94% of which appear only once. The receptor was derived from a man between 18 and 29 years old in good health. What was sequenced was naive CD8+ T cells sorted from blood. The chain employs TRBV14 and TRBJ2-7, with a weak D call TRBD2 (7 bases). CDR3 coding DNA: TGTGCCAGCAGCTCAGGGGACTACCCCTACGAGCAGTACTTC. Amino acid sequence: CASSSGDYPYEQYF.